The subject of this entry is one T cell receptor beta chain. This specimen comes from a study of blood T cell repertoires in COVID-19. In terms of age and location, participants ranged from about 18 to 95 years and lived in about two dozen US areas. Original methodology: Scientists estimated how many nucleated cells there were by amplifying reference gene primers. Sequencing used immunoSEQ multiplex PCR; TCRdb keeps in-frame clones, though not all of them. The V and J calls and the clone size are those of that table, but D and trimming were determined from the DNA. The data show about 400,000 clones, roughly 87% seen once. Sequencing was done on a sample of PBMCs or T cells enriched from blood (not recorded which). The source is a woman aged 40-49 years with acute COVID-19.

Written as DNA, the CDR3 is TGTGCCAGCAGGTGGAACAGGGGGGATTCACCCCTCCACTTT. Translated, it gives CASRWNRGDSPLHF. The chain couples TRBV2 to TRBJ1-6; 8 bases map to TRBD1. This CDR3 spans 14 amino acids. Trimming removed 6 bases from V and 8 bases from J; junction bases left unmatched: 6. CDR1 and CDR2 (germline): SNHLY, FYNNEI.